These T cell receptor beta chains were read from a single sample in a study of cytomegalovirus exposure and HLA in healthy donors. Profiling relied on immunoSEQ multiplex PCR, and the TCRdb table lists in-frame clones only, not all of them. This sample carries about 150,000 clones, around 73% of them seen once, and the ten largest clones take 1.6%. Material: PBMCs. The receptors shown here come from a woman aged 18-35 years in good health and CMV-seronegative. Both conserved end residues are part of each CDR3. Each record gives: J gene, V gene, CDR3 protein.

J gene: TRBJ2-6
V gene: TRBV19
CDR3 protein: CASSIGGLSPGANVLTF

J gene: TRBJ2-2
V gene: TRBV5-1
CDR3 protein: CASSLTTGITGELFF

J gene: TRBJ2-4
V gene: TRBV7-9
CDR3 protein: CASSSPHDGEKNIQYF

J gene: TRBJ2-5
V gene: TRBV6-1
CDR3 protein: CASSRDRGETQYF

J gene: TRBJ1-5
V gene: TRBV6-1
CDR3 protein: CASSMRQSNQPQHF

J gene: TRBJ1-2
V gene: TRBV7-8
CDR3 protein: CASSSPGTGVGYGYTF

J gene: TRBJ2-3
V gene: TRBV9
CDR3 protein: CASSALTGVSTDTQYF

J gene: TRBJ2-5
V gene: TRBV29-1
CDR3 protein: CSVFSGGETQYF

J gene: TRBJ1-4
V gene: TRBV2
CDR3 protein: CASSDRRGDEKLFF

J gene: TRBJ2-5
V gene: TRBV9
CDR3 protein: CASSVDPGGRRETQYF

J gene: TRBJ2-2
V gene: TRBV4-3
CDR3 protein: CASRGRAVVNGELFF

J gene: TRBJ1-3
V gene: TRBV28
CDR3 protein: CASKTNGGFPPGNTIYF

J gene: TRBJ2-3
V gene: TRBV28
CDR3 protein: CASSRGQSRTDTQYF

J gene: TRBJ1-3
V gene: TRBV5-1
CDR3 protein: CASSSTGFGNTIYF

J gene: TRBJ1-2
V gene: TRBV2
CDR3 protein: CASSHLAGNYGYTF

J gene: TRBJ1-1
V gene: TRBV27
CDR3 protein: CASRGFQGGTEAFF

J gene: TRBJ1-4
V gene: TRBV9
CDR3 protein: CASSVPGQGILVREKLFF

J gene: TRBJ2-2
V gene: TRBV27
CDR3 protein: CASSLSGRGGWNGELFF

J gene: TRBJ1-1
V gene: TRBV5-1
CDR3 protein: CASSSDSTRTEAFF

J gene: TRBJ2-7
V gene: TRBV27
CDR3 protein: CASSLGAGFSYEQYF